This T cell receptor beta chain was profiled in a study of regulatory T cells in long-lasting Graves disease. Whole-study findings and limits: Peripheral blood was the sole material, not thyroid tissue.

The CDR3 length is 15 residues. From germline, CDR1 is MNHEY and CDR2 SMNVEV (reference sequence). Unmatched junction bases numbered 9, after V lost 7 bases and J lost 7 bases. Arm-PCR with iRepertoire HTBI primers amplified the CDR3 regions for these TCR beta libraries. TCRdb used MiXCR to reprocess the multiplex PCR reads, holding one entry per CDR3 protein. The repertoire consists of under 700,000 distinct CDR3 sequences, with 15% to 20% occurring once and the leading ten covering 25%. Time point defined: newly diagnosed GD, antithyroid drugs for less than 3 months. PBMCs were the source of the RNA used for TCR sequencing. There are many counts of this clonotype. Antigen specificity is unknown. In addition, the sample was reused for a study of T cells in Graves' hyperthyroidism and ophthalmopathy.

This specimen was peripheral blood mononuclear cells (PBMCs), taken at new diagnosis, from a patient treated with antithyroid drugs. This receptor was taken from a woman between 40 and 65 years old with Graves disease. V is TRBV27 and J is TRBJ1-6, with 8 bases matching TRBD1. The CDR3 DNA reads TGTGCCAGCAATATCGACAGGGGCGCGAATTCACCCCTCCACTTT. It codes for CASNIDRGANSPLHF.